These 9 T cell receptor beta chains were sequenced from one sample in a study of CD8 T cells in ankylosing spondylitis. Study conclusions and caveats: Blood of patients with ankylosing spondylitis appeared to be characterized by a TCR beta motif of seven or eight highly homologous variants.

MiXCR, applied by TCRdb to the 5' RACE reads, yields one record per CDR3 protein. This sample yields some 800,000 distinct CDR3 sequences, of which over 9.5% are seen a single time; around 0.51% belongs to the top ten. The antigens for these receptors are not known. Sequencing used blood, either unsorted or a sorted T cell fraction (not recorded which). The source is a male donor with ankylosing spondylitis.

The J gene is TRBJ2-5, the V gene TRBV12-5; no reliable D call. Germline CDR1 reads LGHNT; CDR2 reads FRNRAP. The CDR3 has 14 residues. V was shortened by 7 bases and J by 1 base, with 13 bases between the two germline ends. This CDR3 reads CASALWPLQETQYF. The CDR3 DNA sequence: TGTGCTAGTGCCCTGTGGCCTCTCCAAGAGACCCAGTACTTC.

This chain joins TRBV7-2 and TRBJ1-4; 7 positions match TRBD1. CDR3 length: 16 residues. The J segment lost 7 bases and the V segment lost 3 bases, leaving 11 bases of the junction unmatched. Germline values: CDR1 SGHTA, CDR2 FQGNSA. CDR3 protein: CASSLATGFLTEKLFF. CDR3 nucleotide sequence: TGTGCCAGCAGCTTGGCGACAGGGTTTCTTACTGAAAAACTGTTTTTT.

The chain links TRBV7-9 to TRBJ2-3; tentative D call: TRBD2 (6 bases). Trimming removed 1 base from V and 0 bases from J, with 11 bases in between. The germline V gene has CDR1 SEHNR and CDR2 FQNEAQ (reference sequence). This CDR3 is built from 16 residues. The CDR3 loop is CASSLGRVGSTDTQYF. CDR3 DNA: TGTGCCAGCAGCTTAGGGAGGGTCGGAAGCACAGATACGCAGTATTTT.

This chain joins TRBV12-3 or TRBV12-4 and TRBJ2-7; D unresolved. V was pared by 6 bases and J by 0 bases, with 9 bases between. The CDR3 has 13 residues. CDR3 nucleotide sequence: TGTGCCAGCAGAACAGACAACTCCTACGAGCAGTACTTC. Translating gives CASRTDNSYEQYF.

This clonotype was picked up many times. This chain links TRBV20-1 with TRBJ2-2; no clear D gene. The CDR3 spans 13 residues. In germline, CDR1 is DFQATT, CDR2 SNEGSKA (reference sequence). With 5 bases removed from V and 5 bases from J, the gap between germline ends came to 12 bases. CDR3 nucleotide sequence: TGCAGTGCTGGAGCCGTAAGGACCGGGGAGCTGTTTTTT. Amino acids: CSAGAVRTGELFF.

This clonotype was detected only a few times. CDR3 coding DNA: TGTGCCAGCAGCCCCCAGACTAGCGGAGGCACAGATACGCAGTATTTT. Translated, it gives CASSPQTSGGTDTQYF. V gene TRBV7-2 combines with J gene TRBJ2-3, with TRBD2 matching over 9 bases. The CDR3 runs to 16 residues. Germline CDR1 is SGHTA and CDR2 is FQGNSA. V shed 5 bases and J 1 base; nucleotides not matched to a gene: 7.

The chain uses TRBV6-2 or TRBV6-3 and TRBJ2-1; 11 positions match TRBD2. Germline V gene lookup returns CDR1 MNHEY and CDR2 SVGEGT. The CDR3 has 14 residues. The V gene end was trimmed by 7 bases and the J gene end by 8 bases; junction bases not matched to a gene: 7. In DNA form, the CDR3 reads TGTGCCAGCAAAAGACTAGCGGGACGGGATGAGCAGTTCTTC. Encoded protein: CASKRLAGRDEQFF.

V usage is TRBV4-2 and J usage is TRBJ1-6, with 9 bases matching TRBD1. CDR1 is LGHNA and CDR2 is YNFKEQ in the germline V gene. Trimming at V came to 6 bases and at J to 9 bases, leaving 6 bases not matched to a gene. CDR3 length: 14 residues. The CDR3 DNA reads TGTGCCAGCAGACGACAGGGGGGAACTTCACCCCTCCACTTT. It yields the protein CASRRQGGTSPLHF.

Only a few counts were recorded for this clonotype. The chain has TRBV18 and TRBJ2-5; D remains ambiguous. The ends were cut back, 3 bases at V and 0 bases at J, with 11 bases in the middle. Germline V lookup: CDR1 KGHSH, CDR2 LQKENI. The CDR3 covers 15 residues. The CDR3 coding sequence is TGTGCCAGCTCACCCCCTGAGGTGTACCAAGAGACCCAGTACTTC. It encodes CASSPPEVYQETQYF.